This TCR beta chain comes out of a study of technical replicates of blood from a few donors. The data were produced by immunoSEQ multiplex PCR, yet TCRdb's version contains in-frame clones alone and is incomplete. This sample has about 81,000 clones, with 90% to 97% found just once. Looked up from germline, CDR1 is WNHNN and CDR2 is SYGVQD (reference sequence). This CDR3 has 15 residues. Unmatched junction bases numbered 6, after V lost 4 bases and J lost 2 bases. This sequence was found in a human donor in good health. The chain links TRBV10-1 to TRBJ2-3; 7 bases are shared with TRBD2. Sequencing was performed on T cells isolated from PBMCs. The CDR3 DNA follows: TGCGCCAGCAGTGTAACTAGCGAGGTCACAGATACGCAGTATTTT. This encodes CASSVTSEVTDTQYF.